The 4 T cell receptor beta chains below come from one sample, sequenced in a study of response to subunit inactivated influenza vaccine. Via MiXCR, TCRdb re-called the RT-PCR reads, giving one row per CDR3 protein. Here the sample spans about 520,000 distinct CDR3 sequences, about 25% being singletons. The starting material was CD4+ T cells sorted from PBMCs, obtained approximately 5 days after vaccination. Receptor source: a man over 45 who received an inactivated influenza vaccine.

The chain employs TRBV2 and TRBJ2-1; D is unclear. The CDR3 runs to 15 residues. Looked up from germline, CDR1 is SNHLY and CDR2 is FYNNEI. The V gene lost 6 bases and the J gene lost 1 base, with 13 bases spanning the gap. The CDR3 sequence is CASRLQAASYNEQFF. The CDR3 DNA reads as TGTGCCAGCAGGTTGCAGGCGGCGTCCTACAATGAGCAGTTCTTC.

Here the CDR3 DNA reads TGTGCCAGCAGCCACCCCGTACTAGCGCCTAGGGCAGATACGCAGTATTTT. Translation gives CASSHPVLAPRADTQYF. The chain has TRBV7-2 and TRBJ2-3; the match to TRBD2 covers 7 bases. V lost 5 bases, J lost 4 bases, and 15 bases stayed unmatched. The CDR3 contains 17 residues. Germline V gene data show CDR1 as SGHTA and CDR2 as FQGNSA.

The chain carries TRBV18 and TRBJ2-6; D is perhaps TRBD1 (5 bases). Between the trimmed V and J ends, which lost 3 bases and 6 bases, there was a span of 12 bases. Germline loops: CDR1 KGHSH, CDR2 LQKENI. The CDR3 contains 15 residues. Here the CDR3 DNA reads TGTGCCAGCTCACCGGACACGATTAAGGCCAACGTCCTGACTTTC. It encodes CASSPDTIKANVLTF.

This clonotype was detected a few times. This rearrangement joins TRBV7-2 to TRBJ2-1; 9 bases match TRBD2. The germline gives CDR1 SGHTA, CDR2 FQGNSA. The CDR3 has 15 residues. V lost 3 bases, J lost 6 bases, and 6 bases stayed unmatched. The CDR3 loop is CASSLTTSGFNEQFF. The CDR3 nucleotides read TGTGCCAGCAGCTTGACGACTAGCGGATTCAATGAGCAGTTCTTC.